This T cell receptor (beta chain) came from a study of blood T cells in healthy people across ages. There are 16 residues in the CDR3. V dropped 3 bases and J dropped 3 bases, with 15 bases sitting between them. Using a J-beta primer mix together with a sample-barcoded 5' primer, a second PCR was run for roughly 7 to 11 cycles. MiXCR, run by TCRdb on the 5' RACE reads, gives a single entry per CDR3 protein. Among fewer than 2,000,000 distinct CDR3 sequences listed, about two fifths were seen once. Isolation recovered at least 7 million PBMCs from every sample. This clonotype has only a few counts. The chain uses TRBV12-3 or TRBV12-4 and TRBJ1-5, with D uncertain. The TCR originated in a human donor in good health. The sample consisted of blood. Here the CDR3 reads CASSFGVPGYNQPQHF. The CDR3 DNA is TGTGCCAGCAGTTTCGGGGTGCCAGGATACAATCAGCCCCAGCATTTT.